One sample yielded the 15 T cell receptor beta chains listed below, sequenced in a study of shared clonotypes between healthy human individuals (dated by TCRdb to the early 2020s). Library preparation used the immunoSEQ multiplex PCR assay. Held by TCRdb, this immuneACCESS table contains in-frame sequences only and omits some clones. Under half of the omission traces to an unresolved V gene where checked; the cause of the rest is unknown. This sample is represented by about 2.3 million clones; 80% to 95% of them were singletons. The top ten constitute approximately 0.4% of the sample. Sequencing used naive CD4+ T cells from PBMCs. The cell subset or site label, read with the paper, signifies: CD45RA+ positively selected. Source of these receptors: a man in his late teens or twenties in good health. Some clones in this sample may be carry-over from other donors' samples.

J is TRBJ2-5 and V is TRBV6-5, with D perhaps TRBD2 (7 bases). Germline V gene data show CDR1 as MNHEY and CDR2 as SVGAGI. The length of the CDR3 is 14 residues. Between the trimmed V and J ends, which lost 7 bases and 6 bases, there was a span of 18 bases. The CDR3 DNA reads as TGTGCCAGCATCCCTCCGGGGGGCTCGAAGACCCAGTACTTC. This sequence encodes CASIPPGGSKTQYF.

This clone was picked up one time. The CDR3 bases are TGTGCCAGCAGTTTATTCGGGGACTCCCCTCAAGAGACCCAGTACTTC. The encoded protein is CASSLFGDSPQETQYF. The rearrangement links TRBV27 to TRBJ2-5; the D gene is possibly TRBD2 (6 bases). CDR1 and CDR2 (germline): MNHEY, SMNVEV (reference sequence). This CDR3 is built from 16 residues. Trimming took off 1 base at V and 2 bases at J, with 14 bases between the two ends.

The chain carries TRBV30 and TRBJ2-2; D might be TRBD1 or TRBD2, each matching 5 bases. The germline gives CDR1 GTSNPN, CDR2 SVGIG (reference sequence). V was clipped by 3 bases and J by 4 bases, with 15 bases between them. This CDR3 is 15 amino acids long. The CDR3 loop reads CAWRTPGLLTGELFF. The DNA of the CDR3 is TGTGCCTGGAGAACCCCGGGGCTCCTCACCGGGGAGCTGTTTTTT.

This clone occurred a few times. Distinct nucleotide sequences in the sample also encode this CDR3. The V gene is TRBV10-3, the J gene TRBJ1-1, with a possible D match to TRBD1 (5 bases). The CDR3 covers 13 residues. Trimming took 4 bases from V and 2 from J, leaving 8 bases between them. Germline assignment: CDR1 ENHRY and CDR2 SYGVKD. CDR3 amino acids: CAISVGGNTEAFF. The DNA for the CDR3 is TGTGCCATCAGTGTCGGGGGAAACACTGAAGCTTTCTTT.

In DNA form, the CDR3 reads TGTGCCAGCAGCGATAACAGGGGTGAGACCCAGTACTTC. It is translated as CASSDNRGETQYF. The chain is built from TRBV7-3 and TRBJ2-5, with 7 bases that match TRBD1. J was trimmed by 5 bases and V by 5 bases; bases with no gene match: 5. Germline V gives CDR1 SGHTA, CDR2 FQGTGA. The CDR3 totals 13 residues.

V and J are TRBV5-1 and TRBJ2-7; 7 bases map to TRBD1. This CDR3 is built from 15 residues. The V segment lost 10 bases and the J segment 6 bases; nucleotides outside the gene matches: 19. CDR1 is SGHRS, CDR2 YFSETQ, per germline. Here the CDR3 DNA reads TGCGCCGGAGTAGAGAGGGACAGCGAGTGGGGCGAGCAGTACTTC. Its protein is CAGVERDSEWGEQYF.

As to this clone: This specimen includes other DNA sequences encoding the same CDR3. The chain is built from TRBV2 and TRBJ2-7; 14 bases align to TRBD2. The CDR3 is 15 residues long. The germline CDR1 and CDR2 sequences are SNHLY and FYNNEI. V lost 6 bases, J lost 3 bases, and 4 bases stayed unmatched. DNA for the CDR3: TGTGCCAGCAGCGGAGGACTAGCGGGAGGCTACGAGCAGTACTTC. Residues: CASSGGLAGGYEQYF.

The chain carries TRBV2 and TRBJ2-2; D assignment may be TRBD1 or TRBD2 (7 bases each). The CDR3 has 13 residues. Germline V CDR1 and CDR2: SNHLY, FYNNEI. V lost 8 bases to trimming and J lost 6 bases, with 13 bases between them. CDR3 residues: CASGTAGPGELFF. The CDR3, as DNA: TGTGCCAGCGGGACAGCGGGGCCCGGGGAGCTGTTTTTT.

The chain links TRBV18 to TRBJ2-3, with a possible D match to TRBD2 (6 bases). The ends were cut back, 4 bases at V and 0 bases at J, with 17 bases in the middle. This CDR3 is 17 amino acids long. Germline V CDR1 and CDR2: KGHSH, LQKENI. The CDR3 loop is CASSLSMTSLSTDTQYF. As DNA, the CDR3 is TGTGCCAGCTCACTTTCGATGACTAGTTTAAGCACAGATACGCAGTATTTT.

This chain uses TRBV2 with TRBJ1-1; possibly TRBD1 for D (5 bases). This CDR3 has 13 amino acids. Germline CDR1 reads SNHLY; CDR2 reads FYNNEI. Trimming took off 5 bases at V and 4 bases at J, with 11 bases between the two ends. The CDR3 reads CASSQGPTTEAFF. In DNA form, the CDR3 reads TGTGCCAGCAGTCAGGGCCCCACCACTGAAGCTTTCTTT.

About this clone itself: This CDR3 is also generated by other DNA sequences in the sample. The V and J genes are TRBV5-1 and TRBJ2-3; possible D gene TRBD1, 5 bases. Trimming took 7 bases from V and 1 from J, leaving 10 bases between them. The CDR3 is made up of 13 amino acids. Germline loops: CDR1 SGHRS, CDR2 YFSETQ. The CDR3 reads CASSEQGTDTQYF. The CDR3 bases are TGCGCCAGCTCCGAACAGGGCACAGATACGCAGTATTTT.

The V call is TRBV18, the J call TRBJ2-5; D gene ambiguous. CDR3 size: 12 residues. Deletions cut 4 bases from V and 3 bases from J, with 6 bases between. Germline-derived CDR1 and CDR2 are KGHSH and LQKENI. In nucleotides, the CDR3 is TGTGCCAGCTCACAATTCGAAGAGACCCAGTACTTC. Its protein is CASSQFEETQYF.

The chain is built from TRBV7-3 and TRBJ2-7; 9 bases align to TRBD1. The length of the CDR3 is 16 residues. V lost 1 base to trimming and J lost 2 bases; unmatched junction nucleotides: 6. Germline values: CDR1 SGHTA, CDR2 FQGTGA. The CDR3 here is CASSLKSGTGPYEQYF. CDR3 DNA: TGTGCCAGCAGCTTAAAGTCCGGGACAGGGCCCTACGAGCAGTACTTC.

The chain employs TRBV11-1 and TRBJ2-5; D is possibly TRBD2 (6 bases). Germline V lookup: CDR1 SGHAT, CDR2 FQDESV (reference sequence). Deletions cut 5 bases from V and 5 bases from J, with 9 bases between. This CDR3 is 12 amino acids long. The chain's CDR3 is CASSPRGETQYF. CDR3 in DNA: TGTGCCAGCAGCCCACGGGGGGAGACCCAGTACTTC.

The rearrangement links TRBV30 to TRBJ2-1; D may be TRBD2 (6 bases). The V end lost 5 bases, the J end lost 0 bases, and 8 bases lay between the germline ends. This CDR3 has 13 amino acids. Germline-derived CDR1 and CDR2 are GTSNPN and SVGIG (reference sequence). CDR3 residues: CAWGGSSYNEQFF. As DNA, the CDR3 is TGTGCCTGGGGGGGGAGCTCCTACAATGAGCAGTTCTTC.